This T cell receptor beta chain emerged from a study of cytomegalovirus exposure and HLA in healthy donors. The study, taken as a whole, reports: Cytomegalovirus status was reportedly diagnosed by the classifier with high sensitivity and specificity. Cytomegalovirus association was listed for 164 TCR beta chains.

The protocol was immunoSEQ multiplex PCR, while the TCRdb copy is restricted to in-frame clones and leaves out a portion. Among roughly 70,000 clones listed, under 96% were seen once. Germline V gene sequence: CDR1 SQVTM, CDR2 ANQGSEA. The CDR3 contains 14 residues. V shed 4 bases and J 3 bases; nucleotides not matched to a gene: 4. On this clone itself: Its matching antigen is unknown.

The V gene is TRBV29-1, the J gene TRBJ1-5, with 9 bases aligning to TRBD1. The sequenced sample consisted of PBMCs. This TCR came from a woman under 30 in good health and CMV-seropositive. The CDR3 loop reads CSVGTGEPNQPQHF. The DNA for the CDR3 is TGCAGCGTTGGGACAGGGGAACCCAATCAGCCCCAGCATTTT.